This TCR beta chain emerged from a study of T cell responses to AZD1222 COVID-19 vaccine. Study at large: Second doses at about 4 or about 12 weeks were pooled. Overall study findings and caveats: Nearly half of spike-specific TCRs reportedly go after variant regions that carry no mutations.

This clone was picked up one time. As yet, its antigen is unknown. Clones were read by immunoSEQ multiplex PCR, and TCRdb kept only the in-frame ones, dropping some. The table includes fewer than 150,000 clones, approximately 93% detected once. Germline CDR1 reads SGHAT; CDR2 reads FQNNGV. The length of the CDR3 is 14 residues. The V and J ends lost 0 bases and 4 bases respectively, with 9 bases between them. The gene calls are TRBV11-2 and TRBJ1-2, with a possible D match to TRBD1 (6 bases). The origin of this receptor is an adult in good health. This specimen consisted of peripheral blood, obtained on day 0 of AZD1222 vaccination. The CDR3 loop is CASSLDRTVYGYTF. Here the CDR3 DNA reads TGTGCCAGCAGCTTAGATAGGACAGTCTATGGCTACACCTTC.